The rows below give T cell receptor beta chains drawn from one sample of a study of T cell repertoires in cytomegalovirus infection. Each CDR3 protein is one row after TCRdb ran MiXCR on the reads. Of about 300,000 distinct CDR3 sequences in the sample, about 25% were seen once. Sequenced: PBMCs. These receptors were taken from a human donor in good health (CMV status not recorded). Some clones in this sample may be carry-over from other donors' samples. CDR3s include the opening cysteine and the closing phenylalanine or tryptophan. Each record gives: J gene, clone size, D gene, V gene, CDR3 protein, CDR3 DNA. The D gene is left open where the match is weak. Expanded clones are given a class, and other clones once, few, many or no size at all.

J: TRBJ1-1; size: many; D: -; V: TRBV7-9; CDR3: CASSSTDLNTEAFF; DNA: TGTGCCAGCAGCTCAACAGATTTGAACACTGAAGCTTTCTTT
J: TRBJ2-5; size: few; D: -; V: TRBV7-9; CDR3: CASSSEGGETQYF; DNA: TGTGCCAGCAGCTCCGAGGGAGGCGAGACCCAGTACTTC
J: TRBJ1-5; size: -; D: -; V: TRBV20-1; CDR3: CSAIQGGRDYQPQHF; DNA: TGCAGTGCTATACAGGGCGGTCGGGATTATCAGCCCCAGCATTTT
J: TRBJ1-2; size: -; D: -; V: TRBV20-1; CDR3: CSATAGQSLLRGYGYTF; DNA: TGCAGTGCCACAGCCGGGCAGAGCCTACTTCGCGGCTATGGCTACACCTTC
J: TRBJ2-7; size: few; D: -; V: TRBV5-1; CDR3: CASSRGGSEQYF; DNA: TGCGCCAGCAGTAGGGGAGGCTCCGAGCAGTACTTC
J: TRBJ1-1; size: -; D: -; V: TRBV7-6; CDR3: CASSPGFGNTEAFF; DNA: TGTGCCAGCAGCCCCGGTTTTGGGAACACTGAAGCTTTCTTT
J: TRBJ1-1; size: -; D: TRBD1; V: TRBV7-9; CDR3: CASRGQGDTEAFF; DNA: TGTGCCAGCAGAGGACAGGGGGACACTGAAGCTTTCTTT
J: TRBJ2-6; size: few; D: -; V: TRBV5-5; CDR3: CASSWGAGANVLTF; DNA: TGTGCCAGCAGCTGGGGGGCTGGGGCCAACGTCCTGACTTTC
J: TRBJ1-1; size: -; D: -; V: TRBV4-2; CDR3: CASSQDGRGGTEAFF; DNA: TGTGCCAGCAGCCAAGATGGCAGGGGAGGGACTGAAGCTTTCTTT
J: TRBJ2-5; size: many; D: TRBD2; V: TRBV7-2; CDR3: CASSLLSSGETQYF; DNA: TGTGCCAGCAGCTTACTGTCTAGCGGAGAGACCCAGTACTTC
J: TRBJ2-1; size: -; D: TRBD2; V: TRBV20-1; CDR3: CSARALAGGANEQFF; DNA: TGCAGTGCTAGGGCACTAGCGGGGGGAGCCAATGAGCAGTTCTTC
J: TRBJ1-4; size: few; D: -; V: TRBV20-1; CDR3: CSASIAGREKLFF; DNA: TGCAGTGCTAGTATCGCAGGAAGGGAAAAACTGTTTTTT
J: TRBJ2-1; size: many; D: TRBD2; V: TRBV12-3/TRBV12-4; CDR3: CASSLGSGEQFF; DNA: TGTGCCAGCAGTTTGGGTAGCGGGGAGCAGTTCTTC
J: TRBJ2-3; size: -; D: -; V: TRBV15; CDR3: CATSGGAARTDTQYF; DNA: TGTGCCACCAGCGGGGGGGCGGCCCGCACAGATACGCAGTATTTT
J: TRBJ2-2; size: many; D: TRBD1; V: TRBV12-3/TRBV12-4; CDR3: CASSRQGRTGELFF; DNA: TGTGCCAGCAGTCGACAGGGGCGGACCGGGGAGCTGTTTTTT
J: TRBJ1-5; size: -; D: TRBD1; V: TRBV28; CDR3: CASSLADTGVRQPQHF; DNA: TGTGCCAGCAGTTTAGCGGACACAGGGGTCAGACAGCCCCAGCATTTT
J: TRBJ2-1; size: -; D: -; V: TRBV5-1; CDR3: CASSLGAGVNEQFF; DNA: TGCGCCAGCAGCTTGGGGGCAGGAGTCAATGAGCAGTTCTTC
J: TRBJ1-6; size: few; D: TRBD1; V: TRBV2; CDR3: CASTERTGGNSPLHF; DNA: TGTGCCAGCACCGAAAGGACAGGGGGTAATTCACCCCTCCACTTT
J: TRBJ2-1; size: many; D: -; V: TRBV7-6; CDR3: CASSLVVGGYSSYNEQFF; DNA: TGTGCCAGCAGCTTAGTCGTCGGCGGGTATAGCTCCTACAATGAGCAGTTCTTC
J: TRBJ2-7; size: once; D: TRBD2; V: TRBV5-6; CDR3: CASSESGGSHEQYF; DNA: TGTGCCAGCAGCGAGTCGGGAGGGTCCCACGAGCAGTACTTC
J: TRBJ1-2; size: -; D: -; V: TRBV28; CDR3: CASSFSVPQSGYTF; DNA: TGTGCCAGCAGTTTTTCAGTCCCCCAGTCTGGCTACACCTTC
J: TRBJ2-2; size: -; D: -; V: TRBV11-2; CDR3: CAGSAGLVMFIAGELFF; DNA: TGTGCCGGCAGCGCCGGGCTAGTTATGTTCATAGCCGGGGAGCTGTTTTTT
J: TRBJ2-7; size: few; D: -; V: TRBV6-1; CDR3: CASSSKQDIYPYEQYF; DNA: TGTGCCAGCAGCTCAAAACAGGACATCTATCCCTACGAGCAGTACTTC
J: TRBJ1-1; size: many; D: -; V: TRBV7-6; CDR3: CASSLDRAGRTEAFF; DNA: TGTGCCAGCAGCCTAGACCGGGCTGGTCGGACTGAAGCTTTCTTT